This note documents a single TCR beta chain sequence. Sequenced by immunoSEQ multiplex PCR; TCRdb stores in-frame clones only, minus some. The sample records 200,000 to 300,000 clones, around 90% being singletons. These data come from a study of blood T cell repertoires in COVID-19. The CDR3 is made up of 17 amino acids. The germline V gene has CDR1 MGHRA and CDR2 YSYEKL. J lost 5 bases, V lost 0 bases, and 11 bases had no gene match. Sample: peripheral blood. This TCR derives from a man aged 25 to 40 with COVID-19, enrolled during active disease. The chain links TRBV4-1 to TRBJ2-5; 8 bases line up with TRBD2. The CDR3 coding sequence is TGCGCCAGCAGCCAAGATAGGGCTAGCGGGTCCCGGGAGACCCAGTACTTC. Protein sequence: CASSQDRASGSRETQYF.